A selection of T cell receptor beta chains follows, all from one sample in a study of blood T cell repertoires in COVID-19. The protocol was immunoSEQ multiplex PCR, while the TCRdb copy is restricted to in-frame clones and leaves out a portion. The data show approximately 110,000 clones, with 85% to 90% seen just once and roughly 1% held by the top ten. Sequenced: peripheral blood. The receptors shown here come from a woman between 45 and 65 years old with active or convalescent COVID-19. Each CDR3 is given with its conserved first and last residue. Not every row has a clone size; where given, it reads once, few, many or a size class.

j_call	clone_size	v_call	cdr3_aa
TRBJ2-3	-	TRBV7-2	CASSPGLAYTDTQYF
TRBJ1-6	-	TRBV11-2	CASSLWGQGDSPLHF
TRBJ2-7	-	TRBV28	CASSSSSRGYYEQYF
TRBJ2-1	-	TRBV27	CASSLQQGHEQFF
TRBJ2-3	-	TRBV11-2	CASSSYTDTQYF
TRBJ2-2	few	TRBV18	CASSPMLAGRTGELFF
TRBJ2-2	few	TRBV28	CASSPVLNTGELFF
TRBJ2-3	-	TRBV2	CASNGQGARDTQYF
TRBJ2-1	few	TRBV5-6	CASSLLGLAGVPNEQFF
TRBJ1-5	-	TRBV6-2/TRBV6-3	CASSAPSQGPLYYSNQPQHF
TRBJ2-1	-	TRBV19	CASSDSGIAYNEQFF
TRBJ2-7	once	TRBV12-5	CASGLEEWYAGKFPYEQYF
TRBJ2-1	-	TRBV7-2	CASSPNDPRWEQFF
TRBJ2-3	-	TRBV5-4	CASSLIWTDITDTQYF
TRBJ1-2	-	TRBV30	CAWSLDRADGYTF
TRBJ2-7	-	TRBV11-2	CASSLVLQGPNYEQYF
TRBJ2-1	-	TRBV4-3	CASSQVLGQGPFF
TRBJ2-3	many	TRBV5-6	CASSFSSATQYF
TRBJ2-3	-	TRBV27	CASSARGGNWADTQYF
TRBJ1-6	-	TRBV5-4	CASSLGGGGSPLHF
TRBJ2-1	-	TRBV9	CASSAPLAGVDNEQFF
TRBJ1-1	-	TRBV7-9	CASSLRGTGQTEAFF
TRBJ2-2	-	TRBV5-4	CASSLDRQGGTGELFF
TRBJ1-6	-	TRBV24-1	CATSVGVNSPLHF
TRBJ2-1	few	TRBV5-4	CASSLRREWNEQFF
TRBJ1-3	-	TRBV18	CASSPSGGHTIYF
TRBJ2-7	-	TRBV7-8	CASSLDRGSLDEQYF
TRBJ2-3	once	TRBV3-1/TRBV3-2	CASSELALTDTQYF
TRBJ2-1	-	TRBV5-6	CASSLPGQGNEQFF
TRBJ2-7	-	TRBV19	CASSTSGGAQYF
TRBJ2-7	-	TRBV12-3/TRBV12-4	CASSLGGEQYF
TRBJ1-5	-	TRBV19	CASSRTGEGQPQHF
TRBJ2-4	-	TRBV25-1	CASSEPGLAKNIQYF
TRBJ1-5	once	TRBV2	CASSAQFGNQPQHF